These 14 T cell receptor beta chains came from one sample sequenced in a study of OX40 agonist ivuxolimab in advanced cancers. The assay was immunoSEQ multiplex PCR, and TCRdb's table has in-frame clones only and misses some. The top ten hold 0.7% to 0.9% of the sample, which has some 120,000 clones, roughly 92% seen once. Sequenced here: CD4+ or CD8+ T cells sorted from blood, sampled in a trial of the OX40 agonist ivuxolimab. The source is an adult with an advanced solid tumor such as melanoma, head and neck, liver or kidney cancer.

The chain couples TRBV5-1 to TRBJ1-1; D not resolved. V was shortened by 2 bases and J by 0 bases, with 11 bases between the two germline ends. Per the germline V gene, CDR1 is SGHRS and CDR2 is YFSETQ. The CDR3 spans 15 residues. The CDR3 spells CASSLLQSMNTEAFF. As DNA, the CDR3 is TGCGCCAGCAGCTTATTACAGAGTATGAACACTGAAGCTTTCTTT.

The chain couples TRBV28 to TRBJ1-4; perhaps TRBD1 as D (5 bases). Trimming left V 8 bases short and J 7 bases short, with 14 bases between. Germline V gene data show CDR1 as MDHEN and CDR2 as SYDVKM. This CDR3 is built from 13 residues. CDR3 nucleotide sequence: TGTGCCAGCCAAGCGGCGGGGGGTGAAAAACTGTTTTTT. Its protein product is CASQAAGGEKLFF. Using reference TRBV28 and TRBJ1-4 for the parts outside the CDR3, the full variable domain is DVKVTQSSRYLVKRTGEKVFLECVQDMDHENMFWYRQDPGLGLRLIYFSYDVKMKEKGDIPEGYSVSREKKERFSLILESASTNQTSMYLCASQAAGGEKLFFGSGTQLSVL.

This chain joins TRBV19 and TRBJ2-6; tentatively, D is TRBD1 (5 bases). This CDR3 has 14 residues. V lost 11 bases and J lost 1, with 12 bases in between. Germline assignment: CDR1 LNHDA and CDR2 SQIVND (reference sequence). CDR3 DNA: TGTGCCGCTTCCCCAGGGTCTGGGGCCAACGTCCTGACTTTC. Residues: CAASPGSGANVLTF.

The chain carries TRBV19 and TRBJ2-1; a possible D gene is TRBD2 (6 bases). This CDR3 region has 16 residues. The germline V and J ends were trimmed by 5 bases and 12 bases, with 26 bases remaining between them. The germline CDR1 and CDR2 sequences are LNHDA and SQIVND (reference sequence). The CDR3 DNA sequence: TGTGCCAGTAGTGCCTTCGCACTAGCCGACGTCGGTGGGCAGTTCTTC. It translates to CASSAFALADVGGQFF. Looking up the rest from reference TRBV19 and TRBJ2-1 gives the full variable domain: DGGITQSPKYLFRKEGQNVTLSCEQNLNHDAMYWYRQDPGQGLRLIYYSQIVNDFQKGDIAEGYSVSREKKESFPLTVTSAQKNPTAFYLCASSAFALADVGGQFFGPGTRLTVL.

The chain employs TRBV28 and TRBJ1-2; 8 nucleotides align to TRBD1. Germline CDR1 is MDHEN and CDR2 is SYDVKM. J lost 8 bases, V lost 4 bases, and 9 bases had no gene match. CDR3 size: 14 residues. CDR3 sequence (DNA): TGTGCCAGCAGTTGGTTACAGGGGGGTTTAGGCTACACCTTC. As protein: CASSWLQGGLGYTF.

The chain carries TRBV10-3 and TRBJ2-1; 8 positions match TRBD2. The CDR3 covers 17 residues. The V gene end was trimmed by 3 bases and the J gene end by 0 bases; junction bases not matched to a gene: 7. Germline V gene data show CDR1 as ENHRY and CDR2 as SYGVKD. This CDR3 is CAISDSLAESSYNEQFF. The CDR3, as DNA: TGTGCCATCAGTGACTCACTAGCGGAGAGCTCCTACAATGAGCAGTTCTTC.

The chain is built from TRBV28 and TRBJ1-2; TRBD1 aligns across 7 bases. CDR3 length equals 14 residues. The ends lost 8 bases at V and 2 bases at J; junction bases unmatched: 8. CDR1 and CDR2 from the germline V gene are MDHEN and SYDVKM. The CDR3 sequence: CASGPGDSNYGYTF. CDR3 DNA: TGTGCCAGCGGACCGGGGGACAGCAACTATGGCTACACCTTC.

The chain couples TRBV5-4 to TRBJ2-7, with 7 bases fitting TRBD2. The CDR3 consists of 14 residues. The ends lost 4 bases at V and 0 bases at J; junction bases unmatched: 4. Germline V lookup: CDR1 SGHNT, CDR2 YYREEE (reference sequence). The CDR3 region is CASSPSGNSYEQYF. DNA of the CDR3: TGTGCCAGCAGCCCCAGCGGGAACTCCTACGAGCAGTACTTC.

V and J are TRBV27 and TRBJ2-7, with D possibly TRBD2 on 6 matching bases. The V end lost 6 bases, the J end lost 6 bases, and 18 bases lay between the germline ends. The germline gives CDR1 MNHEY, CDR2 SMNVEV (reference sequence). The CDR3 has 14 amino acids. DNA for the CDR3: TGTGCCAGCAGGCCTGGGACTGAATTCCGCGAGCAGTACTTC. Its translation is CASRPGTEFREQYF.

V is TRBV27 and J is TRBJ1-5, with 12 nucleotides matching TRBD1. Germline trimming cut 5 bases from V and 6 bases from J; bases unmatched to any gene: 5. Germline loops: CDR1 MNHEY, CDR2 SMNVEV (reference sequence). The CDR3 spans 15 residues. The CDR3 sequence: CASSGGTGGTQPQHF. As DNA, the CDR3 is TGTGCCAGCAGTGGCGGGACAGGGGGCACTCAGCCCCAGCATTTT.

The chain employs TRBV9 and TRBJ2-4; TRBD1 matches at 10 bases. V lost 3 bases, J lost 4 bases, and 4 bases stayed unmatched. Germline lookup yields CDR1 SGDLS and CDR2 YYNGEE. The CDR3 loop spans 15 amino acids. DNA for the CDR3: TGTGCCAGCAGCGGCGGACAGGGGGTTAAAAACATTCAGTACTTC. Protein product: CASSGGQGVKNIQYF.

The gene calls are TRBV7-8 and TRBJ2-7; TRBD2 might be the D (6 bases). Germline V gene sequence: CDR1 SGHVS, CDR2 FQNEAQ. This CDR3 comprises 15 residues. V lost 1 base, J lost 0 bases, and 10 bases lay in between. The CDR3 DNA reads as TGTGCCAGCAGCTTAGTGGGACTTAGCTCCTACGAGCAGTACTTC. Its protein product is CASSLVGLSSYEQYF.

V is TRBV19 and J is TRBJ2-5; possible D gene TRBD1, 6 bases. The assigned J gene may be wrong: the sequence end matches TRBJ2-7 better. This CDR3 is built from 14 residues. The germline V gene has CDR1 LNHDA and CDR2 SQIVND (reference sequence). The CDR3, as DNA: TGTGCCAGTAGTCCCCGGGACATCATTTACGAGCAGTACTTC. Its translation: CASSPRDIIYEQYF.

The rearrangement joins TRBV6-4 to TRBJ1-1, with 7 nucleotides matching TRBD1. The CDR3 consists of 14 residues. After removal of 6 bases from V and 0 bases from J, the junction contained 4 bases not matched to a gene. Germline CDR1 reads MRHNA; CDR2 reads SNTAGT. The CDR3 sequence is CASRGDSMNTEAFF. The CDR3 DNA reads as TGTGCCAGCAGGGGGGACAGTATGAACACTGAAGCTTTCTTT.